One and the same sample provided the 27 T cell receptor beta chains below, sequenced in a study of read filtering for tumor transcriptome and immune sequencing (TCRdb year 2020). The sequencing machine was an Illumina HiSeq 4000. TCR libraries were built from 300 to 450 ng RNA with the Immunoverse kit, using molecular barcoded adaptors covering alpha/delta and beta/gamma chains. Through fastp at Q25 and MiXCR, TCRdb rebuilt clones from the public reads, retaining in-frame beta chains. Rows with a matching CDR3 protein are joined into one entry that keeps the most common DNA and genes. Here the sample has tens of thousands of distinct CDR3 sequences; less than 20% occur a single time. In total, the top ten clones hold roughly 16% of the sample. Sequencing was carried out using a population of CD138-negative cells sorted from bone marrow. Explained via the paper, the cell subset or site label denotes: bone marrow mononuclear cells depleted of CD138+ plasma/myeloma cells by negative magnetic selection. These receptors were obtained from a donor aged 40 or older with multiple myeloma.

This clonotype was observed many times. J is TRBJ1-1 and V is TRBV4-2; the D gene is possibly TRBD1 (5 bases). The V end lost 0 bases, the J end lost 0 bases, and 8 bases lay between the germline ends. This CDR3 is 15 amino acids long. Looked up from germline, CDR1 is LGHNA and CDR2 is YNFKEQ. CDR3 nucleotide sequence: TGTGCCAGCAGCCAAGATGCAGGGATGAACACTGAAGCTTTCTTT. Residues: CASSQDAGMNTEAFF.

This clonotype was recorded a few times. The chain has TRBV20-1 and TRBJ2-3; D is perhaps TRBD1 or TRBD2 (5 bases each). The germline gives CDR1 DFQATT, CDR2 SNEGSKA (reference sequence). CDR3 length equals 10 residues. V dropped 6 bases and J dropped 4 bases, with 5 bases sitting between them. The CDR3 DNA is TGCAGTGCGGGGGCAGATACGCAGTATTTT. Protein: CSAGADTQYF.

This clonotype appeared a few times. This chain connects TRBV20-1 to TRBJ1-5; D might be TRBD1 (5 bases). V lost 6 bases to trimming and J lost 7 bases, with 16 bases between them. Germline lookup yields CDR1 DFQATT and CDR2 SNEGSKA (reference sequence). The length of the CDR3 is 13 residues. Written as DNA, the CDR3 is TGCAGTGCCATGCAGGGTGGGGACCAGCCCCAGCATTTT. Its protein is CSAMQGGDQPQHF.

The chain couples TRBV20-1 to TRBJ2-5, with a tentative D call TRBD2 (6 bases). The germline CDR1 and CDR2 sequences are DFQATT and SNEGSKA (reference sequence). CDR3 length: 12 residues. Trimming shortened V by 4 bases and J by 3 bases, and 9 bases separated the two germline ends. The CDR3 reads CSAIRGKETQYF. The CDR3 region has the DNA TGCAGTGCTATTCGGGGGAAAGAGACCCAGTACTTC.

On this clonotype: A much bigger clone sits one base away, suggesting this may be a read error. Without the conserved terminal phenylalanine or tryptophan, this CDR3 likely stems from a read error. This chain links TRBV20-1 with TRBJ1-1; no reliable D call. Germline V lookup: CDR1 DFQATT, CDR2 SNEGSKA (reference sequence). This CDR3 region has 11 residues. V was trimmed by 1 base and J by 1 base, leaving 1 base between them. CDR3 amino acids: CSARGNTEAFL. Written as DNA, the CDR3 is TGCAGTGCTAGAGGGAACACTGAAGCTTTCCTT.

This clonotype has a count of ten or more. CDR3 coding DNA: TGTGCCAGCAGCCAAGATTTCAGTGGCTACACCTTC. Amino acid sequence: CASSQDFSGYTF. This rearrangement joins TRBV14 to TRBJ1-2; no clear D. The CDR3 contains 12 residues. Trimming pared 0 bases from V and 7 bases from J, leaving 6 bases between. Looked up from germline, CDR1 is SGHDN and CDR2 is FVKESK.

In its sample, this clonotype was seen many times. V and J are TRBV6-4 and TRBJ2-3, with a weak D call TRBD1 (5 bases). V was cut by 6 bases and J by 5 bases, with 12 bases left in between. Germline V lookup: CDR1 MRHNA, CDR2 SNTAGT. The CDR3 has 13 amino acids. For the CDR3, the DNA is TGTGCCAGCAGCGCACAGGAGAAAGATACGCAGTATTTT. Residues: CASSAQEKDTQYF.

The chain links TRBV19 to TRBJ2-1; TRBD2 is a possible D gene (7 bases). Germline V gene lookup returns CDR1 LNHDA and CDR2 SQIVND (reference sequence). Trimming stripped 4 bases from V and 4 bases from J, with 14 bases between. The CDR3 contains 15 residues. CDR3 region: CASSRGGGDYNEQFF. DNA of the CDR3: TGTGCCAGTAGTAGAGGGGGGGGAGATTACAATGAGCAGTTCTTC.

There are many counts of this clonotype. This sequence joins TRBV12-3 or TRBV12-4 and TRBJ1-1; no clear D. Trimming removed 7 bases from V and 0 bases from J, with 15 bases in between. The CDR3 spans 15 residues. This CDR3 reads CASTPGGIMNTEAFF. CDR3 DNA sequence: TGTGCCAGCACCCCTGGAGGCATCATGAACACTGAAGCTTTCTTT.

This clonotype is termed medium-sized. J is TRBJ2-1 and V is TRBV20-1; D not certain. The CDR3 runs 17 residues. Germline V CDR1 and CDR2: DFQATT, SNEGSKA (reference sequence). V shed 3 bases and J shed 7 bases, with 25 bases lying between them. As DNA, the CDR3 is TGCAGTGCTAGGTCCCCACTGGGCGGAAAAAACGGGAATGAGCAGTTCTTC. Protein: CSARSPLGGKNGNEQFF.

This rearrangement joins TRBV6-2 or TRBV6-3 to TRBJ1-2, with D possibly matching TRBD1 (6 bases). The CDR3 consists of 17 residues. The germline CDR1 and CDR2 sequences are MNHEY and SVGEGT. The V end was cut by 2 bases, the J end by 4 bases, with 20 bases between. In DNA form, the CDR3 reads TGTGCCAGCAGTTACACCCTTGGACAGACTACCAGCTATGGCTACACCTTC. Its protein is CASSYTLGQTTSYGYTF.

At least ten counts were recorded for this clonotype. The chain couples TRBV28 to TRBJ2-2, with a possible D match to TRBD1 (5 bases). With 10 bases removed from V and 1 base from J, the gap between germline ends came to 10 bases. Germline CDR1 is MDHEN and CDR2 is SYDVKM. There are 13 residues in the CDR3. The CDR3 reads CATSGQNTGELFF. As DNA, the CDR3 is TGTGCCACCTCCGGACAGAACACCGGGGAGCTGTTTTTT.

This clonotype was seen a few times. This chain links TRBV20-1 with TRBJ2-3; maybe TRBD2 (6 bases). Trimming removed 6 bases at V and 5 bases at J, with 18 bases between. CDR3 length: 14 amino acids. Per the germline V gene, CDR1 is DFQATT and CDR2 is SNEGSKA (reference sequence). The CDR3 DNA reads as TGCAGTGCCACCCCCCTGGCGGGAAGAGATACGCAGTATTTT. This translates into CSATPLAGRDTQYF.

There are many counts of this clonotype. The DNA for the CDR3 is TGCAGCGTTGAAGATCCGGGGACGGACGATGAAAAACTGTTTTTT. Residues: CSVEDPGTDDEKLFF. The chain employs TRBV29-1 and TRBJ1-4, with D maybe TRBD1 (5 bases). V gave up 0 bases and J gave up 6 bases, with 14 bases separating them. Germline CDR1 and CDR2: SQVTM and ANQGSEA. The CDR3 runs 15 residues.

This clonotype was picked up many times. The V and J genes are TRBV5-1 and TRBJ2-7; 8 bases are a match to TRBD1. V lost 7 bases to trimming and J lost 6 bases; unmatched junction nucleotides: 9. The CDR3 contains 13 residues. The germline CDR1 and CDR2 sequences are SGHRS and YFSETQ. The CDR3 is CASRTDRGGEQYF. CDR3 DNA: TGCGCCAGCCGAACCGACAGGGGAGGCGAGCAGTACTTC.

This clonotype was seen many times. The chain combines TRBV24-1 with TRBJ2-3; TRBD1 might be the D (5 bases). The CDR3 loop spans 16 amino acids. Germline V gives CDR1 KGHDR, CDR2 SFDVKD. Trimming took 3 bases from V and 3 from J, leaving 15 bases between them. The CDR3 DNA reads as TGTGCCACCAGTGATGAGACAGCCTCTGAGACAGATACGCAGTATTTT. This encodes CATSDETASETDTQYF.

This clonotype was observed many times. The chain uses TRBV6-1 and TRBJ2-3, with 8 nucleotides matching TRBD1. From germline, CDR1 is MNHNS and CDR2 SASEGT. There are 16 residues in the CDR3. V lost 4 bases, J lost 4 bases, and 10 bases stayed unmatched. CDR3 DNA: TGTGCCAGCAGTGCCCGACAGGGGATAAGTTCAGATACGCAGTATTTT. The encoded protein is CASSARQGISSDTQYF.

This clonotype was recorded at least ten times. This chain connects TRBV12-3 or TRBV12-4 to TRBJ1-1; 10 bases are a match to TRBD1. J gave up 5 bases and V 5 bases, and 8 bases lay outside the gene matches. This CDR3 region has 15 residues. The CDR3, as DNA: TGTGCCAGCAGTCCCCGGACAGGGGGAAGTACTGAAGCTTTCTTT. Translating it yields CASSPRTGGSTEAFF.

In the case of this clonotype: Possible read error: a much larger clone is one base away. Since the CDR3 does not end with the conserved phenylalanine or tryptophan, this likely comes from a read error. The chain joins TRBV20-1 to TRBJ2-1; TRBD1 agrees at 7 bases. From germline, CDR1 is DFQATT and CDR2 SNEGSKA (reference sequence). J lost 2 bases, V lost 2 bases, and 9 bases had no gene match. CDR3 length: 16 residues. The CDR3 DNA is TGCAGTGCTAGAAATACAGGGGCCCGAACCTACAATGAGCAGTTCTCC. Protein product: CSARNTGARTYNEQFS.

Of note for this clonotype: One end of the junction is discordant with germline, which a read error may explain. The chain links TRBV19 to TRBJ2-1; 7 nucleotides line up with TRBD2. This CDR3 comprises 15 residues. Germline CDR1 is LNHDA and CDR2 is SQIVND (reference sequence). The CDR3 region is CGSTPGGGRYNEQFF. CDR3 nucleotide sequence: TGTGGCAGTACTCCTGGGGGAGGGAGGTACAATGAGCAGTTCTTC.

This clonotype was picked up many times. V usage is TRBV29-1 and J usage is TRBJ1-4; D uncertain. The CDR3 length is 12 residues. Per germline, CDR1 SQVTM and CDR2 ANQGSEA. The V and J ends lost 4 bases and 5 bases respectively, with 8 bases between them. The CDR3 region has the DNA TGCAGCGTTGGAGGGCAGAATGAAAAACTGTTTTTT. Protein sequence: CSVGGQNEKLFF.

This clonotype was observed many times. The chain uses TRBV24-1 and TRBJ1-5; D is undetermined. The CDR3 is 14 residues long. CDR1 KGHDR and CDR2 SFDVKD come from the germline V gene. The CDR3 reads CAHQSSDSNQPQHF. The CDR3 DNA reads TGTGCTCACCAGTCCAGTGATAGCAATCAGCCCCAGCATTTT.

This clonotype showed up many times. The chain uses TRBV6-1 and TRBJ2-6; D is ambiguous. Trimming shortened V by 3 bases and J by 2 bases, and 8 bases separated the two germline ends. This CDR3 has 15 amino acids. The germline CDR1 and CDR2 sequences are MNHNS and SASEGT. The CDR3 DNA is TGTGCCAGCAGTGATAGGGAAACTGGGGCCAACGTCCTGACTTTC. It is translated as CASSDRETGANVLTF.

Comments on this clonotype: One end of the junction does not line up with germline, which may come from a read error. The chain recombines TRBV6-1 with TRBJ2-6; D perhaps matches TRBD1 (5 bases). This CDR3 comprises 15 residues. Germline CDR1 reads MNHNS; CDR2 reads SASEGT. The CDR3 bases are TGTGCCAGCAGTGAGATGGGCTCTGGGGCCACCGTCCCGACTTTC. Its protein is CASSEMGSGATVPTF.

By share, this clonotype counts as medium-sized (0.01 to 0.1%). The chain employs TRBV10-3 and TRBJ2-1; D gene unclear. The V gene's germline CDR1 is ENHRY and CDR2 SYGVKD. The V end lost 2 bases, the J end lost 6 bases, and 14 bases lay between the germline ends. The CDR3 length is 15 residues. CDR3 in amino acids: CAISEAETGINEQFF. The CDR3 DNA follows: TGTGCCATCAGTGAGGCGGAGACGGGTATCAATGAGCAGTTCTTC.

This clonotype was counted at least ten times. Its ends do not fully match the called genes, so a read error is possible. CDR3 sequence (DNA): TGTGCCAGCAGTTTTGGGTCCAGCCGTGGGGATTTT. Translating it yields CASSFGSSRGDF. This chain joins TRBV28 and TRBJ1-5; D is undetermined. This CDR3 has 12 residues. Germline lookup yields CDR1 MDHEN and CDR2 SYDVKM.

There are many counts of this clonotype. The chain is built from TRBV5-1 and TRBJ1-4; D is uncertain. Trimming took 2 bases from V and 6 from J, leaving 8 bases between them. The CDR3 runs to 13 residues. Germline V gene data show CDR1 as SGHRS and CDR2 as YFSETQ. CDR3 in amino acids: CASSFLADEKLFF. DNA of the CDR3: TGCGCCAGCAGCTTTCTGGCCGATGAAAAACTGTTTTTT.